Listed below are T cell receptor beta chains from one sample, sequenced in a study of blood T cell repertoires in COVID-19. Some clones are missing from TCRdb's copy, which holds only in-frame ones; the method was immunoSEQ multiplex PCR. Found here are about 180,000 clones, about 85% of them singletons; the top ten hold about 9.1%. The sample comprised peripheral blood. Every receptor here comes from a woman at least 80 years old with acute or convalescent COVID-19. Both conserved end residues are part of each CDR3. D genes are given only for firm matches. Size is omitted from some rows. Given values are once, few, many or a class for expanded clones.

>TRBV9|TRBJ2-1|-|-
TGTGCCAGCAGCCAGACCCACAGGCATAGCTCCTACAATGAGCAGTTCTTC
CASSQTHRHSSYNEQFF
>TRBV7-2|TRBJ2-3|-|TRBD2
TGTGCCAGCAGCGGACCCGGGACTAGCGGAACGCAGTATTTT
CASSGPGTSGTQYF
>TRBV7-9|TRBJ2-3|once|-
TGTGCCAGCAGCTCAGCCTCAGGGACAGATACGCAGTATTTT
CASSSASGTDTQYF
>TRBV11-3|TRBJ2-3|-|-
TGTGCCAGCAGTTTCCACACAGATACGCAGTATTTT
CASSFHTDTQYF
>TRBV6-1|TRBJ1-4|once|-
TGTGCCAGCAGTGAAGTGAGGTTCGCTGAAAAACTGTTTTTT
CASSEVRFAEKLFF
>TRBV2|TRBJ2-2|-|-
TGTGCCAGCAGTCAAAGAGGGCTAGAAAACACCGGGGAGCTGTTTTTT
CASSQRGLENTGELFF
>TRBV10-3|TRBJ1-2|-|-
TGTGCCGCCGATCAAGGGGGTCCGAAGGAGGGCTACACCTTC
CAADQGGPKEGYTF
>TRBV19|TRBJ1-3|-|-
TGTGCCAGTACCCCCGCGACAGAGGGAAACACCATATATTTT
CASTPATEGNTIYF
>TRBV12-3/TRBV12-4|TRBJ2-1|-|TRBD1
TGTGCCAGCAGCCGACAGGGCGAGAATGAGCAGTTCTTC
CASSRQGENEQFF
>TRBV7-9|TRBJ2-7|once|TRBD2
TGTGCCAGCAGCCGGACTAGCGGGGGGCTATCCCCTTCCTACGAGCAGTACTTC
CASSRTSGGLSPSYEQYF
>TRBV3-1/TRBV3-2|TRBJ2-1|-|-
TGTGCCAGCAGCCAAGATACAGGTTACAATGAGCAGTTCTTC
CASSQDTGYNEQFF
>TRBV9|TRBJ2-1|-|TRBD2
TGTGCCAGCAGCGTAGGACTAGCGGGAGGTAGGAATGAGCAGTTCTTC
CASSVGLAGGRNEQFF
>TRBV19|TRBJ1-1|-|TRBD1
TGTGCCAGTAGTAACCGATACAGGGGGCGGGGTGAAGCTTTCTTT
CASSNRYRGRGEAFF
>TRBV6-1|TRBJ1-6|-|-
TGTGCCAGCAGTGAAGTCGGGGGTCAGTATTCACCCCTCCACTTT
CASSEVGGQYSPLHF
>TRBV9|TRBJ2-1|-|TRBD2
TGTGCCAGCAGCGCGTCTCAGGGACTAGCGGGAGCCTACAATGAGCAGTTCTTC
CASSASQGLAGAYNEQFF
>TRBV5-1|TRBJ2-2|-|TRBD2
TGCGCCAGCAGCTCGACTAGCGTCAACACCGGGGAGCTGTTTTTT
CASSSTSVNTGELFF
>TRBV11-2|TRBJ1-2|-|TRBD1
TGTGCCAGCAGCCCGACAGGGAGCGGCTACACCTTC
CASSPTGSGYTF
>TRBV25-1|TRBJ1-6|-|-
TGTGCCAGCAGTGAATACGGGACTGTAGGGCCACCCCTCCACTTT
CASSEYGTVGPPLHF
>TRBV6-5|TRBJ1-4|-|TRBD1
TGTGCCAGCAGTTTCGACAGGGGGCGGCGGGAAAAACTGTTTTTT
CASSFDRGRREKLFF
>TRBV5-4|TRBJ2-5|-|-
TGTGCCAGCAGCCCTCGGAGTCGCGAGACCCAGTACTTC
CASSPRSRETQYF
>TRBV27|TRBJ2-1|-|-
TGTGCCAGCGAAATTCGACTCGGCTCCTACAATGAGCAGTTCTTC
CASEIRLGSYNEQFF
>TRBV19|TRBJ2-3|-|TRBD2
TGTGCCAGTAGTACCCGACTAGCGGGGCGTACAGATACGCAGTATTTT
CASSTRLAGRTDTQYF
>TRBV21-1|TRBJ2-2|-|-
TGTGCCAGCAGCAACAAGGGGGCGACGGCGAACACCGGGGAGCTGTTTTTT
CASSNKGATANTGELFF
>TRBV27|TRBJ1-2|-|TRBD1
TGTGCCAGCAGCCATAACACAGGGGGGAGGTTCAACTATGGCTACACCTTC
CASSHNTGGRFNYGYTF
>TRBV2|TRBJ1-2|few|TRBD1
TGTGCCAGCAGTGGGACAGGGGGCCAGCTGGGTGGCTACACCTTC
CASSGTGGQLGGYTF
>TRBV27|TRBJ2-3|-|TRBD1
TGTGCCAGCAGTTTGTTCTCAGGGGGTCCTAGCACAGATACGCAGTATTTT
CASSLFSGGPSTDTQYF
>TRBV7-9|TRBJ1-5|-|TRBD1
TGTGCCAGCAGCTTAGCGCCTACCGGGACAGGGAATAGCAATCAGCCCCAGCATTTT
CASSLAPTGTGNSNQPQHF
>TRBV6-2/TRBV6-3|TRBJ1-5|-|-
TGTGCCAGCAGTTACTCCGGCGGGGTCAATCAGCCCCAGCATTTT
CASSYSGGVNQPQHF
>TRBV5-4|TRBJ2-3|-|TRBD2
TGTGCCTCAACAATAGCGGGAGGCGCAGATACGCAGTATTTT
CASTIAGGADTQYF
>TRBV7-9|TRBJ2-3|-|TRBD1
TGTGCCAGCAGCTTACTAACAGGGGGCAGGACAGATACGCAGTATTTT
CASSLLTGGRTDTQYF
>TRBV7-2|TRBJ2-3|-|TRBD2
TGTGCCAGCAGCTTAGACGGACTAAGCGGGGGGGGCACAGATACGCAGTATTTT
CASSLDGLSGGGTDTQYF
>TRBV7-3|TRBJ1-1|-|-
TGTGCCAGCAGCTTAATAGGGGGTTCCAACACTGAAGCTTTCTTT
CASSLIGGSNTEAFF
>TRBV11-3|TRBJ2-7|-|-
TGTGCCAGCAGCTTAAACGGGGTAGCCTACGAGCAGTACTTC
CASSLNGVAYEQYF
>TRBV5-6|TRBJ2-7|-|-
TGTGCCAGCAGGACTACAGGGAACTACGAGCAGTACTTC
CASRTTGNYEQYF
>TRBV3-1/TRBV3-2|TRBJ2-3|-|TRBD2
TGTGCCAGCAGCCCTCGGGGGACTAGCGGACCTAGCACAGATACGCAGTATTTT
CASSPRGTSGPSTDTQYF
>TRBV5-4|TRBJ2-3|-|TRBD2
TGTGCCAGCAGCTCCCAGACTAGCGGTAGCACAGATACGCAGTATTTT
CASSSQTSGSTDTQYF
>TRBV6-2/TRBV6-3|TRBJ2-1|-|TRBD2
TGTGCCAGCAGTTACTGGGCTAGCGGTTACAATGAGCAGTTCTTC
CASSYWASGYNEQFF
>TRBV30|TRBJ2-2|-|-
TGTGCCTGGAGCAACCAGGGGAGGGGCACCGGGGAGCTGTTTTTT
CAWSNQGRGTGELFF
>TRBV6-5|TRBJ1-2|once|TRBD1
TGTGCCAGCAGTTTAGACAGGGTGCTTGGCTACACCTTC
CASSLDRVLGYTF
>TRBV28|TRBJ1-4|-|TRBD1
TGTGCCAGCAGCCTAGACAGGGGGCGCGGGGAAAAACTGTTTTTT
CASSLDRGRGEKLFF
>TRBV6-5|TRBJ1-2|-|-
TGTGCCAGCAGTTACGGGGGACACGCGTACACCTTC
CASSYGGHAYTF
>TRBV12-3/TRBV12-4|TRBJ1-2|-|-
TGTGCCAGCACAAGAGGGAACTATGGCTACACCTTC
CASTRGNYGYTF
>TRBV15|TRBJ2-7|-|-
TGTGCCACCAGCAGAGATGACGGCAGGAGGGTTGCTTACGAGCAGTACTTC
CATSRDDGRRVAYEQYF
>TRBV12-5|TRBJ1-2|-|-
TGTGCTAGTGGTTTGGCGAAGACAGCAGCAGAGGAGGGCTACACCTTC
CASGLAKTAAEEGYTF
>TRBV5-4|TRBJ2-1|-|TRBD2
TGTGCCAGCAGCTTGTGGCTAGCGGGATTCGATGAGCAGTTCTTC
CASSLWLAGFDEQFF
>TRBV6-2/TRBV6-3|TRBJ2-3|-|TRBD2
TGTGCCAGCAGTTACTCGAGAGGACTAGCGGGGGTCATAGATACGCAGTATTTT
CASSYSRGLAGVIDTQYF
>TRBV30|TRBJ2-7|-|-
TGTGCCTGGAGCCTACAGCAAAAGTACGAGCAGTACTTC
CAWSLQQKYEQYF
>TRBV12-3/TRBV12-4|TRBJ2-3|-|TRBD2
TGTGCCAGCAGTGACGGGAGGCGGGATACGCAGTATTTT
CASSDGRRDTQYF
>TRBV14|TRBJ1-1|-|TRBD1
TGTGCCAGCAGCTCCCGGACAGGGCCTGAAGCTTTCTTT
CASSSRTGPEAFF
>TRBV6-1|TRBJ1-2|-|TRBD1
TGTGCCAGCAGTGGTCCCGGGACAGTGTTCGCCGGGTGGGGCTACACCTTC
CASSGPGTVFAGWGYTF
>TRBV5-1|TRBJ2-7|-|TRBD2
TGCGCCCGCAGCTTGGGGGGGGAGCCCTACGAGCAGTACTTC
CARSLGGEPYEQYF
>TRBV6-5|TRBJ2-2|-|TRBD2
TGTGCCAGCAGCAGGACTAGCGGGTTCACCGGGGAGCTGTTTTTT
CASSRTSGFTGELFF
>TRBV27|TRBJ2-7|-|TRBD2
TGTGCCAGCAGTCCCCTCGGGGGGACCGAGCAGTACTTC
CASSPLGGTEQYF
>TRBV10-3|TRBJ2-7|-|TRBD1
TGTGCCATCACAAGCGGACAGGGGGCCTACGAGCAGTACTTC
CAITSGQGAYEQYF
>TRBV7-6|TRBJ2-1|-|-
TGTGCCAGCAGGTCAGGAGGGGTCGGTAACTCCTACAATGAGCAGTTCTTC
CASRSGGVGNSYNEQFF